These 11 T cell receptor beta chains share one sample of origin, sequenced in a study of beta chain features in type 1 diabetes (dated by TCRdb to between 2018 and 2020). The library was produced with the immunoSEQ multiplex PCR assay. The entire isolated RNA was reverse transcribed using the High Capacity cDNA Reverse Transcription Kit, and thus expressed TCRB transcripts were sequenced. TCRdb mirrors the immuneACCESS table, restricted to in-frame sequences. Some clones are absent from its copies; in checked studies, under half trace to an unresolved V gene, and the reason for the others is unknown. Present in this sample are around 340,000 clones, approximately 8.2% of which were seen just once. Less than 0.45% of the sample is taken by the ten largest. Sequenced input: central memory CD4+ T cells from blood. The receptors shown here come from a woman aged 18-35 years in good health.

V gene TRBV9 combines with J gene TRBJ2-3; 9 bases agree with TRBD2. The germline V gene encodes CDR1 SGDLS and CDR2 YYNGEE. The CDR3 extends over 16 amino acids. V dropped 2 bases and J dropped 1; count of bases not matched to a gene: 5. This chain's CDR3 is CASSVRTSARTDTQYF. In DNA, the CDR3 is TGTGCCAGCAGCGTTCGGACTAGCGCCCGCACAGATACGCAGTATTTT.

V and J are TRBV29-1 and TRBJ1-1, with 7 bases that match TRBD1. The CDR3 contains 13 residues. Trimming at V came to 4 bases and at J to 0 bases, leaving 2 bases not matched to a gene. Germline lookup yields CDR1 SQVTM and CDR2 ANQGSEA. CDR3: CSVGGQLNTEAFF. The CDR3 DNA reads TGCAGCGTTGGGGGACAGTTGAACACTGAAGCTTTCTTT.

This clone was detected a few times. V is TRBV11-2 and J is TRBJ2-3, with D maybe TRBD2 (6 bases). The germline CDR1 and CDR2 sequences are SGHAT and FQNNGV. V lost 4 bases and J 5 bases, leaving 16 bases between the germline ends. The CDR3 spans 15 residues. CDR3 protein: CASSSGPGGGDTQYF. CDR3 in DNA: TGTGCCAGCAGCTCAGGGCCCGGGGGTGGAGATACGCAGTATTTT.

The genes are TRBV5-6 and TRBJ2-7; maybe TRBD1 (5 bases). The V gene lost 4 bases and the J gene lost 7 bases, with 18 bases spanning the gap. In germline, CDR1 is SGHDT, CDR2 YYEEEE. This CDR3 has 14 amino acids. The CDR3 loop is CASSRNRNVGEQYF. The CDR3 nucleotides read TGTGCCAGCAGCCGTAACAGGAATGTGGGGGAGCAGTACTTC. The full variable domain, its missing parts supplied by reference TRBV5-6 and TRBJ2-7, is DAGVTQSPTHLIKTRGQQVTLRCSPKSGHDTVSWYQQALGQGPQFIFQYYEEEERQRGNFPDRFSGHQFPNYSSELNVNALLLGDSALYLCASSRNRNVGEQYFGPGTRLTVT.

There are a few counts of this clone. The chain recombines TRBV28 with TRBJ2-7; 11 bases map to TRBD2. V lost 6 bases and J lost 0; bases outside the gene matches: 7. The germline V gene encodes CDR1 MDHEN and CDR2 SYDVKM. The CDR3 has 16 residues. CDR3 loop: CASRPASGRSSYEQYF. In nucleotides, the CDR3 is TGTGCCAGCAGGCCTGCTAGCGGGAGGAGCTCCTACGAGCAGTACTTC.

V gene TRBV6-6 combines with J gene TRBJ2-2; weak D call: TRBD2 (5 bases). V was pared by 6 bases and J by 3 bases, with 11 bases between. Germline V CDR1 and CDR2: MNHNY, SVGAGI (reference sequence). The CDR3 length is 14 residues. As DNA, the CDR3 is TGTGCCAGCAGGCGGGTTTCGGACACCGGGGAGCTGTTTTTT. Residues: CASRRVSDTGELFF.

CDR3 in amino acids: CASSLRLVEQFF. As DNA, the CDR3 is TGTGCCAGCAGCTTACGACTAGTAGAGCAGTTCTTC. The rearrangement joins TRBV7-2 to TRBJ2-1, with TRBD2 as a possible D gene (6 bases). This CDR3 comprises 12 residues. CDR1 SGHTA and CDR2 FQGNSA come from the germline V gene. V was trimmed by 2 bases and J by 10 bases, leaving 9 bases between them.

The chain carries TRBV9 and TRBJ1-1; D gene ambiguous. CDR1 and CDR2 (germline): SGDLS, YYNGEE. Trimming stripped 2 bases from V and 1 base from J, with 9 bases between. The CDR3 is made up of 14 amino acids. The CDR3 DNA reads TGTGCCAGCAGCGTCGGCAGTCCGAACACTGAAGCTTTCTTT. This codes for CASSVGSPNTEAFF.

This clone appeared a few times. This chain joins TRBV7-2 and TRBJ2-3; D might be TRBD1 or TRBD2, each matching 6 bases. This CDR3 contains 17 residues. Germline CDR1 and CDR2: SGHTA and FQGNSA. V was pared by 5 bases and J by 3 bases, with 21 bases between. The CDR3 nucleotides read TGTGCCAGCAGCCCCGGCCCGGGGGCGAGTGGAACAGATACGCAGTATTTT. Translating it yields CASSPGPGASGTDTQYF.

There are many counts of this clone. The V call is TRBV28, the J call TRBJ2-7; TRBD2 matches 7 bases. The CDR3 spans 14 residues. Per the germline V gene, CDR1 is MDHEN and CDR2 is SYDVKM. V shed 7 bases, J shed 2 bases, and the junction held 8 bases outside the gene matches. The CDR3 DNA sequence: TGTGCCAGCACCACTGGACTAGGTACCTACGAGCAGTACTTC. It codes for CASTTGLGTYEQYF. Filled out from reference TRBV28 and TRBJ2-7, the complete variable domain reads DVKVTQSSRYLVKRTGEKVFLECVQDMDHENMFWYRQDPGLGLRLIYFSYDVKMKEKGDIPEGYSVSREKKERFSLILESASTNQTSMYLCASTTGLGTYEQYFGPGTRLTVT.

The rearrangement uses TRBV7-9 and TRBJ2-1; possibly TRBD1 or TRBD2 for D (6 bases each). V shed 5 bases and J shed 2 bases, with 16 bases lying between them. The germline V gene encodes CDR1 SEHNR and CDR2 FQNEAQ (reference sequence). This CDR3 is 16 amino acids long. The CDR3 sequence: CASSTEGGTTYNEQFF. CDR3 coding DNA: TGTGCCAGCAGCACAGAGGGGGGTACCACCTACAATGAGCAGTTCTTC. Together with reference TRBV7-9 and TRBJ2-1, the CDR3 gives the full variable domain: DTGVSQNPRHKITKRGQNVTFRCDPISEHNRLYWYRQTLGQGPEFLTYFQNEAQLEKSRLLSDRFSAERPKGSFSTLEIQRTEQGDSAMYLCASSTEGGTTYNEQFFGPGTRLTVL.